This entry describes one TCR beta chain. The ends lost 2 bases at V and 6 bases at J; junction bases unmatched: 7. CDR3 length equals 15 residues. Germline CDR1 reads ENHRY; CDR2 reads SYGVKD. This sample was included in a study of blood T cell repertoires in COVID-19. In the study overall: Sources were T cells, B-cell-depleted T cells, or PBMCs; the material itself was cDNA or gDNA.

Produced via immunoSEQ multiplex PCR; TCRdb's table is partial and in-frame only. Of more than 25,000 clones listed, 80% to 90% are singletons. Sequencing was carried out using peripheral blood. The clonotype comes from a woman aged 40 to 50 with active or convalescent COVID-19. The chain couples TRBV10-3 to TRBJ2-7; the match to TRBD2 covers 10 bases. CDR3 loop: CAISEPGLAGAEQYF. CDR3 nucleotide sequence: TGTGCCATCAGTGAGCCCGGGCTAGCGGGAGCCGAGCAGTACTTC.